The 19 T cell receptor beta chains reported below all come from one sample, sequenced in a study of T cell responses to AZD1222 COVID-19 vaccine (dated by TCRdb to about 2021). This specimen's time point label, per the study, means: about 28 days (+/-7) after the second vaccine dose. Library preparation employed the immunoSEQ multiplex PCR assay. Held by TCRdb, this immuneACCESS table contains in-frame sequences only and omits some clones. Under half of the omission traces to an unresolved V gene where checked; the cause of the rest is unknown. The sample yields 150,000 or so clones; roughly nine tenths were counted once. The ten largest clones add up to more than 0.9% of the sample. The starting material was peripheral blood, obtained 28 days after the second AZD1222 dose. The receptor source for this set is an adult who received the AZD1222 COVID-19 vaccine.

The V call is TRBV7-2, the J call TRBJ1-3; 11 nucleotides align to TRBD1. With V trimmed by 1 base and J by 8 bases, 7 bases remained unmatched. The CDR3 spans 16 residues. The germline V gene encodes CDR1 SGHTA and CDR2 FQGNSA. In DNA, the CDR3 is TGTGCCAGCAGCTTAGTCCCCGGGACAGGGGGTGACACCATATATTTT. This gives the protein CASSLVPGTGGDTIYF.

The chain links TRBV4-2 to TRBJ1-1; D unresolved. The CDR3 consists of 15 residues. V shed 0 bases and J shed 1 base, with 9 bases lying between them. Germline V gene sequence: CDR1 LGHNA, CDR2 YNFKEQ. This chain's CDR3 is CASSQDAAGNTEAFF. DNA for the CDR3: TGTGCCAGCAGCCAAGATGCCGCAGGGAACACTGAAGCTTTCTTT.

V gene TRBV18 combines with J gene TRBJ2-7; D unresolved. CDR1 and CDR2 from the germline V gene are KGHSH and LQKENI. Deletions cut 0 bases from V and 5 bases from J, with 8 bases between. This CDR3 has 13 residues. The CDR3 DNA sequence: TGTGCCAGCTCACCACCGTTTCGGAACGAGCAGTACTTC. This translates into CASSPPFRNEQYF.

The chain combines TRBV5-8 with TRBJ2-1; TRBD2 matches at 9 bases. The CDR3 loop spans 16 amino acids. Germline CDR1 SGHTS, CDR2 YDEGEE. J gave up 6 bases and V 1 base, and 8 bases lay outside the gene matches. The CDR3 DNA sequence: TGTGCCAGCAGCTTGACGATTCGGCGGGAGGGCAATGAGCAGTTCTTC. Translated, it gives CASSLTIRREGNEQFF.

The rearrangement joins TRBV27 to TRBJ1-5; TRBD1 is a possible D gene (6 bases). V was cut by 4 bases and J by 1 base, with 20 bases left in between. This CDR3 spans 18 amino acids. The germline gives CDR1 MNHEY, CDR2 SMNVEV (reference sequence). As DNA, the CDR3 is TGTGCCAGCAGTTCCCGAGGGGGGGTTTTTCTAAGCAATCAGCCCCAGCATTTT. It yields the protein CASSSRGGVFLSNQPQHF.

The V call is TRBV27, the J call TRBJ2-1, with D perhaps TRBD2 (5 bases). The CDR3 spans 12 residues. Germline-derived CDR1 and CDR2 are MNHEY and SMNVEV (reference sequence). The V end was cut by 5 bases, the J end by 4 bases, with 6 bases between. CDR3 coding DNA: TGTGCCAGCAGTCGGGGATACAATGAGCAGTTCTTC. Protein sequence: CASSRGYNEQFF.

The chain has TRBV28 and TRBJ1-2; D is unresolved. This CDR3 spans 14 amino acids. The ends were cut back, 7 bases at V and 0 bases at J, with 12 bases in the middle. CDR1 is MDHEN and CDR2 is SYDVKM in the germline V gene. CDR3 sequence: CASIPHGPNYGYTF. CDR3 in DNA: TGTGCCAGCATCCCTCACGGGCCTAACTATGGCTACACCTTC.

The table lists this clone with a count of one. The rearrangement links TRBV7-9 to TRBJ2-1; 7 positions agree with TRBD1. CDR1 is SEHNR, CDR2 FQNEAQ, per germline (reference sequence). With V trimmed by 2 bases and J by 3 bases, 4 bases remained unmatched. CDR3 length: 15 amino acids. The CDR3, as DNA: TGTGCCAGCAGCTTACGGACAGGATTCTACAATGAGCAGTTCTTC. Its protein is CASSLRTGFYNEQFF.

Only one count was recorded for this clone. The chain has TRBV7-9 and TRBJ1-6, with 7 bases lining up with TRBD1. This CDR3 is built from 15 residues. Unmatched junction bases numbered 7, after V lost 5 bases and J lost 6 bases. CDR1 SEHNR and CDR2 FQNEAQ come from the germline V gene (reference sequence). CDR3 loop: CASSTFGTVNSPLHF. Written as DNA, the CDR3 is TGTGCCAGCAGCACATTCGGGACAGTTAATTCACCCCTCCACTTT. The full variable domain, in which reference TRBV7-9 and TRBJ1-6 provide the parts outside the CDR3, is DTGVSQNPRHKITKRGQNVTFRCDPISEHNRLYWYRQTLGQGPEFLTYFQNEAQLEKSRLLSDRFSAERPKGSFSTLEIQRTEQGDSAMYLCASSTFGTVNSPLHFGNGTRLTVT.

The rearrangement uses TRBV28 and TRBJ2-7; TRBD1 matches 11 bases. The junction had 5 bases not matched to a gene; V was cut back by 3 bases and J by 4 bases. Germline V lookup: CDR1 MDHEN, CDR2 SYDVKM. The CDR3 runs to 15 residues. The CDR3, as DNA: TGTGCCAGCAGTTTCGGGGACAGGGGGAGATACGAGCAGTACTTC. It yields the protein CASSFGDRGRYEQYF.

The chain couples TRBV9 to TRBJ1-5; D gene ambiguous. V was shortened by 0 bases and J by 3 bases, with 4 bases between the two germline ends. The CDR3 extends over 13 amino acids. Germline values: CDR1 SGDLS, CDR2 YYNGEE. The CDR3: CASSVEPNQPQHF. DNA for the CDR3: TGTGCCAGCAGCGTAGAACCCAATCAGCCCCAGCATTTT.

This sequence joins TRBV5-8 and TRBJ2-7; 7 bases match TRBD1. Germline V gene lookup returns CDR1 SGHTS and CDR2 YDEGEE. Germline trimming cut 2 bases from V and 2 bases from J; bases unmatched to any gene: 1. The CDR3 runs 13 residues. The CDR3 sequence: CASSFGQAYEQYF. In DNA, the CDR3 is TGTGCCAGCAGCTTCGGACAGGCCTACGAGCAGTACTTC.

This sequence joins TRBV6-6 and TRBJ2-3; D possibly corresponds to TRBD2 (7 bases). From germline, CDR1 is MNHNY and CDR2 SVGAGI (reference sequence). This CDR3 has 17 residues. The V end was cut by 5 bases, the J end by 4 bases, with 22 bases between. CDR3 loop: CASSPTTGGSSADTQYF. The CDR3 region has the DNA TGTGCCAGCAGTCCTACAACGGGGGGCTCCTCGGCAGATACGCAGTATTTT.

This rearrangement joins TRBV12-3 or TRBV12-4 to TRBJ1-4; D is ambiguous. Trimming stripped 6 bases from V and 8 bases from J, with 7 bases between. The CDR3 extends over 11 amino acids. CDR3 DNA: TGTGCCAGCAGACTACACGAAAAACTGTTTTTT. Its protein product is CASRLHEKLFF.

This chain's CDR3 is CASRIQKTSNALDTQYF. The DNA of the CDR3 is TGTGCCAGCCGAATCCAGAAGACTAGCAATGCATTGGATACGCAGTATTTT. The chain is built from TRBV28 and TRBJ2-3, with 7 bases identical to TRBD2. Looked up from germline, CDR1 is MDHEN and CDR2 is SYDVKM. The junction had 20 bases not matched to a gene; V was cut back by 8 bases and J by 6 bases. The CDR3 runs 17 residues.

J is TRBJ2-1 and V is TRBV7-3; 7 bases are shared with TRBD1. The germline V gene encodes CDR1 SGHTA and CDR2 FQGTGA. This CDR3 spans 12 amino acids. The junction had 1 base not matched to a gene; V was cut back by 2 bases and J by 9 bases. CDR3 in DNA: TGTGCCAGCAGCTTACCAGGGGGTGAGCAGTTCTTC. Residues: CASSLPGGEQFF. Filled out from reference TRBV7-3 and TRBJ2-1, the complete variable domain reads GAGVSQTPSNKVTEKGKYVELRCDPISGHTALYWYRQSLGQGPEFLIYFQGTGAADDSGLPNDRFFAVRPEGSVSTLKIQRTERGDSAVYLCASSLPGGEQFFGPGTRLTVL.

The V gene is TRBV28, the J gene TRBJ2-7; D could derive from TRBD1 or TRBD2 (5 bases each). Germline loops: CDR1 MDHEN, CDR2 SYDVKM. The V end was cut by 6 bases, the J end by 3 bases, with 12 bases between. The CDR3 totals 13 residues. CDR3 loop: CASRPGLYYEQYF. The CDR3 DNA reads TGTGCCAGCAGACCGGGGCTCTACTACGAGCAGTACTTC.

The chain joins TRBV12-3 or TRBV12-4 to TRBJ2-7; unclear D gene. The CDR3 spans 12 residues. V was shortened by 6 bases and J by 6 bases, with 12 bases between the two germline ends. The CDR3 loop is CASSSQRGEQYF. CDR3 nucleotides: TGTGCCAGCAGCTCACAACGTGGCGAGCAGTACTTC.

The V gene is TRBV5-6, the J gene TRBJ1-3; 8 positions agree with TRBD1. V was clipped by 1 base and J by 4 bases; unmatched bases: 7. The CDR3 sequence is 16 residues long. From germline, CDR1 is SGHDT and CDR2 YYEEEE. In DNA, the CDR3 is TGTGCCAGCAGCTTGCGGACAGGGCTGAAGGGAAACACCATATATTTT. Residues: CASSLRTGLKGNTIYF.